This TCR beta chain was sequenced during a study of chemoradiotherapy in HPV16-positive cancers. Study-level points and caveats: Better recurrence-free survival went with HPV-responsive T-cell expansion in HPV16-positive patients.

The CDR3 loop spans 15 amino acids. V lost 4 bases, J lost 6 bases, and 13 bases lay in between. From germline, CDR1 is MNHNS and CDR2 SASEGT. For this clone: Its target is unknown.

Data came from immunoSEQ multiplex PCR; TCRdb stores just in-frame clones and leaves some out. In the table there are 1,500 to 2,500 clones, under 90% of which are singletons. Material: tumor tissue, obtained from a patient who underwent chemoradiotherapy. The V and J genes are TRBV6-1 and TRBJ2-6; D might be TRBD1 or TRBD2, each matching 6 bases. The receptor comes from a human donor with HPV-associated anogenital cancer. The CDR3 coding sequence is TGTGCCAGCAGTGCGGGGGCCCGGTTGGCCAACGTCCTGACTTTC. This sequence encodes CASSAGARLANVLTF.